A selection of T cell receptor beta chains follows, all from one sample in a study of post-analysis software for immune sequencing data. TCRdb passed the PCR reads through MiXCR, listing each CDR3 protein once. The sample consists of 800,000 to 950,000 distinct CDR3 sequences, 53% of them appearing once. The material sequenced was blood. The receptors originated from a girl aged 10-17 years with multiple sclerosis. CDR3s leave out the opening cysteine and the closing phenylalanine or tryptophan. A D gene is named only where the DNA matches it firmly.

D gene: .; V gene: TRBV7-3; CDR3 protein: ASSLTNVLT
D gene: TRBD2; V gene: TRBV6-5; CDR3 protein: ASSPVGTIPYEQY
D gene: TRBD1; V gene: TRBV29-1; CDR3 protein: SVSGTVGDTQY
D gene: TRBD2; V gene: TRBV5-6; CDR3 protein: ASSRLAGDVGF
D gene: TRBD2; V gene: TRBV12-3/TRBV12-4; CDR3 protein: ASTEREGTYNEQF
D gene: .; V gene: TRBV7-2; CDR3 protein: ASSLGLVVIDTQY
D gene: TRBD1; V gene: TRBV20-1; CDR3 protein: SAGTGLKLF
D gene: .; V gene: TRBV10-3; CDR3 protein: AISNDIRRQSDGYT
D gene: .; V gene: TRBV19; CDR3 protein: ASKRGSSGANVLT
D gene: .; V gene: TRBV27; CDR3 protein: ASSLEANQPQH
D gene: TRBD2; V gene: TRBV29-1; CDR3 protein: SVLRLAGGRLSYNEQF
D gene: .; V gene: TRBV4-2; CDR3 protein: ASSPEKGPGHAYNEQF
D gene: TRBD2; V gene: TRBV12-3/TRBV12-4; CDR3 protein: ASSFPLAGEKDTQY